This T cell receptor (beta chain) was sequenced during a study of vaccination effects on CD4 cells after COVID-19. On the study more broadly: Following the second dose by a median of 72 days, the post-vaccine samples were obtained.

As to this clone: What it binds is unknown.

Broader study findings: Marked clonal contraction of both clone types appeared late after vaccination.

Using immunoSEQ multiplex PCR, the repertoire was profiled, and TCRdb retains in-frame clones only, with some absent. The sample has some 30,000 clones, over 80% seen once; the top ten hold 5% to 6.5%. Antigen-specific CD4+ T cells were expanded (with viral peptide pools) by the ViraFEST assay ahead of sequencing. Having been cultured for under twelve days, the cells underwent CD4+ T cell isolation. Each participant received a vaccine that was either BNT162b2 or mRNA-1273, given as two doses. Every well housed around 2.1 million PBMC, which grew in culture alongside about 10 IU/ml IL-2 and roughly 10 ug/ml peptides. With 3 bases removed from V and 1 base from J, the gap between germline ends came to 12 bases. Germline assignment: CDR1 LNHDA and CDR2 SQIVND (reference sequence). There are 15 residues in the CDR3.

The chain links TRBV19 to TRBJ1-1; D ambiguous. Source: CD4+ T cells from PBMCs cultured with SARS-CoV-2 spike peptides, taken after COVID-19 vaccination. This clonotype was obtained from a human donor who received a COVID-19 vaccine. Some clones in this sample may be carry-over from other donors' samples. DNA of the CDR3: TGTGCCAGTAGTATCTTTCCGCCCCAGAACACTGAAGCTTTCTTT. Translating gives CASSIFPPQNTEAFF.